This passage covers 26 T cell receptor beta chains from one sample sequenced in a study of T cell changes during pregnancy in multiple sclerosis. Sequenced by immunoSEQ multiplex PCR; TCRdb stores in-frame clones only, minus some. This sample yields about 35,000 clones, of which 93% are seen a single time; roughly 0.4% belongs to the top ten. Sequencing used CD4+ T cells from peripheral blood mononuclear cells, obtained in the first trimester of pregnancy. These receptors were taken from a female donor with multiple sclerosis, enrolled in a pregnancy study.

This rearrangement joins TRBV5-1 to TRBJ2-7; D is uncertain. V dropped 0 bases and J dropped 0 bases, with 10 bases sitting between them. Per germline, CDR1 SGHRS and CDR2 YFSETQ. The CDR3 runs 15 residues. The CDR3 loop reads CASSLGILSSYEQYF. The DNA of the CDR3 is TGCGCCAGCAGCTTGGGTATCCTAAGCTCCTACGAGCAGTACTTC.

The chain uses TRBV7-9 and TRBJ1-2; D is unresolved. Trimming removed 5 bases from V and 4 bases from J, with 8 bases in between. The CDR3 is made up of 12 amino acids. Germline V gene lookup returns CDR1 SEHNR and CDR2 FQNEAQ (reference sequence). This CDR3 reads CASSQNSYGYTF. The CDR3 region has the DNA TGTGCCAGCAGCCAAAATTCCTATGGCTACACCTTC.

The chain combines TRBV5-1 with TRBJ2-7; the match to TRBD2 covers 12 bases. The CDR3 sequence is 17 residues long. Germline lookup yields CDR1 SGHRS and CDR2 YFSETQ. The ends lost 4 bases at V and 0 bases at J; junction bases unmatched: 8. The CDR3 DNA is TGCGCCAGCAGCCCCGGACTAGCGGGAACCTCCTCCTACGAGCAGTACTTC. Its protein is CASSPGLAGTSSYEQYF.

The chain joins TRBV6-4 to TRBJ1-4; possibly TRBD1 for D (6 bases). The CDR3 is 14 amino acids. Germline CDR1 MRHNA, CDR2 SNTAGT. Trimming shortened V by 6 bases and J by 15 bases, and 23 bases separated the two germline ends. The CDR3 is CASSRTVRGESVFF. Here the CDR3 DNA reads TGTGCCAGCAGCAGGACAGTTCGGGGTGAAAGTGTGTTTTTT.

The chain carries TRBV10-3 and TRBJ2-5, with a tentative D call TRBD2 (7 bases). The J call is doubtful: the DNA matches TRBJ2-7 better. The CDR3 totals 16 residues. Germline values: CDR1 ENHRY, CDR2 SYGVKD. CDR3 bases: TGTGCCATCAGTGAGTTCGTTGGGGGGGCCCCCTACGAGCAGTACTTC. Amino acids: CAISEFVGGAPYEQYF.

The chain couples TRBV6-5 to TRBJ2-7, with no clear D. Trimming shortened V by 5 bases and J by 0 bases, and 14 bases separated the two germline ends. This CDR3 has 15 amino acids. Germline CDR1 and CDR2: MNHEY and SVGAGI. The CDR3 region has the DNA TGTGCCAGCAGTCCCAGGTCCACAAGCTCCTACGAGCAGTACTTC. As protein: CASSPRSTSSYEQYF.

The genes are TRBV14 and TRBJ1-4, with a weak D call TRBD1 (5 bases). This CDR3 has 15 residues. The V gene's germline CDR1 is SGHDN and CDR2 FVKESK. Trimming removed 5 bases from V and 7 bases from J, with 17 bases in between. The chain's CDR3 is CASSEVEGRPEKLFF. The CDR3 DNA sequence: TGTGCCAGCAGCGAAGTGGAGGGACGTCCTGAAAAACTGTTTTTT.

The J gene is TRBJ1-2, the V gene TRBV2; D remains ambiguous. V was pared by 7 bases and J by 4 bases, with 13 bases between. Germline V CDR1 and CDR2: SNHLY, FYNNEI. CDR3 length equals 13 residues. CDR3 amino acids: CASKGDVSYGYTF. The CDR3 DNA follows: TGTGCCAGCAAGGGAGACGTCTCCTATGGCTACACCTTC.

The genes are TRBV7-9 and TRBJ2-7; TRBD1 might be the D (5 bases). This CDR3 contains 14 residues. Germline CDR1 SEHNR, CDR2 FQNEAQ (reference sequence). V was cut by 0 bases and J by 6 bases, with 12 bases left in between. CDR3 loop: CASSLAPGRAEQYF. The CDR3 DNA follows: TGTGCCAGCAGCTTAGCGCCGGGCAGGGCCGAGCAGTACTTC.

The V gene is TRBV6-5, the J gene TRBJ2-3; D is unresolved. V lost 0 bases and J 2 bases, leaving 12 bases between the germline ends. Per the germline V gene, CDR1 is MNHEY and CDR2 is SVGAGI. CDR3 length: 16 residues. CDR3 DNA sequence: TGTGCCAGCAGTTACTCGATTGTACATTCCACAGATACGCAGTATTTT. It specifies CASSYSIVHSTDTQYF.

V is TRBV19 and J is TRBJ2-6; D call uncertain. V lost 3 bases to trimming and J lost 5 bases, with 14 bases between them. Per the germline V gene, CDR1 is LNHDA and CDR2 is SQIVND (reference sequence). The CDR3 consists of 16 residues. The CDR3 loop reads CASSMVRLLWANVLTF. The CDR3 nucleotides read TGTGCCAGTAGTATGGTTCGTCTACTCTGGGCCAACGTCCTGACTTTC.

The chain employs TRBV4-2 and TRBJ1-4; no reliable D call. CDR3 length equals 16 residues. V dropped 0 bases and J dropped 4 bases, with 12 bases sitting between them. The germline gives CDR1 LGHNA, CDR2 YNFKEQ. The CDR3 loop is CASSQEPREGNEKLFF. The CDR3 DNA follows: TGTGCCAGCAGCCAAGAGCCCCGGGAGGGTAATGAAAAACTGTTTTTT.

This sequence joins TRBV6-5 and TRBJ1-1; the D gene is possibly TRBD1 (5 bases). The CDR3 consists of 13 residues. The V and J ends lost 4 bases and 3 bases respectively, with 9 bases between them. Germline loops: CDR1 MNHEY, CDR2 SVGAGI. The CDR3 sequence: CASSWTPHTEAFF. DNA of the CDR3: TGTGCCAGCAGTTGGACACCCCACACTGAAGCTTTCTTT.

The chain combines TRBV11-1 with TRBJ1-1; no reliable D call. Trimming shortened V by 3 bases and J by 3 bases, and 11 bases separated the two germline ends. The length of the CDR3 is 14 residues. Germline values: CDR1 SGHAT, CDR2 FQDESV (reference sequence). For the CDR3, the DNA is TGTGCCAGCAGCTTGGGGAGGCCCGACACTGAAGCTTTCTTT. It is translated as CASSLGRPDTEAFF.

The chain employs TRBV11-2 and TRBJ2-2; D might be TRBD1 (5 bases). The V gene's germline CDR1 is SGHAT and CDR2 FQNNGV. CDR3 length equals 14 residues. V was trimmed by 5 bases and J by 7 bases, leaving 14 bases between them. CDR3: CASSPEGVGGELFF. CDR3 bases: TGTGCCAGCAGCCCCGAAGGGGTCGGCGGGGAGCTGTTTTTT.

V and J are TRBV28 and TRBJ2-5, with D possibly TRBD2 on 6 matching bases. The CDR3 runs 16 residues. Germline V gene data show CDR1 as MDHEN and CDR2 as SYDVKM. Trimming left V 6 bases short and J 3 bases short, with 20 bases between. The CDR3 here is CASSPRVSAGKETQYF. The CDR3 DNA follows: TGTGCCAGCAGCCCAAGGGTCAGCGCGGGAAAAGAGACCCAGTACTTC. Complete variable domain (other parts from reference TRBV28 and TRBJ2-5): DVKVTQSSRYLVKRTGEKVFLECVQDMDHENMFWYRQDPGLGLRLIYFSYDVKMKEKGDIPEGYSVSREKKERFSLILESASTNQTSMYLCASSPRVSAGKETQYFGPGTRLLVL.

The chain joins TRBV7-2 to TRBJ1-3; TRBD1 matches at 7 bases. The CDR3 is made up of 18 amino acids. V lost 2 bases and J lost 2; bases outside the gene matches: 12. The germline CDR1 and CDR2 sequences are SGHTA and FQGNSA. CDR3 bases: TGTGCCAGCAGCTTAAGGCCGGCGGGGCAGGGGGCTGGAAACACCATATATTTT. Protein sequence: CASSLRPAGQGAGNTIYF. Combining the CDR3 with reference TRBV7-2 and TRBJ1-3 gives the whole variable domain GAGVSQSPSNKVTEKGKDVELRCDPISGHTALYWYRQSLGQGLEFLIYFQGNSAPDKSGLPSDRFSAERTGGSVSTLTIQRTQQEDSAVYLCASSLRPAGQGAGNTIYFGEGSWLTVV.

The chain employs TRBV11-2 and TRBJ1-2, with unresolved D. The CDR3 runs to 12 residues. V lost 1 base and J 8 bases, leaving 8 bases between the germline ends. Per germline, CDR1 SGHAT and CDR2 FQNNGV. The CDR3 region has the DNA TGTGCCAGCAGCTTAGCCGGGGTAGGCTACACCTTC. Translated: CASSLAGVGYTF.

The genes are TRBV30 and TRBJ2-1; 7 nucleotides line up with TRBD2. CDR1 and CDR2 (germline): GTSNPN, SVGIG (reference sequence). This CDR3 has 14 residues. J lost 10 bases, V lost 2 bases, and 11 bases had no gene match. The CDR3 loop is CAWSPLLARDEQFF. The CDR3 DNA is TGTGCCTGGAGTCCATTACTAGCGCGGGACGAGCAGTTCTTC. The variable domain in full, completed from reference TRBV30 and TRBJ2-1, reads SQTIHQWPATLVQPVGSPLSLECTVEGTSNPNLYWYRQAAGRGLQLLFYSVGIGQISSEVPQNLSASRPQDRQFILSSKKLLLSDSGFYLCAWSPLLARDEQFFGPGTRLTVL.

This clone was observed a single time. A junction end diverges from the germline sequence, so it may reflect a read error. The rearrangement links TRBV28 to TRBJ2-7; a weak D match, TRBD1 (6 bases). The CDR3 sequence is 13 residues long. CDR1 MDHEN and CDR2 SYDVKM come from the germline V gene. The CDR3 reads CASSPLQGRGSNF. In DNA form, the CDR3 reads TGTGCCAGCAGTCCATTACAGGGTAGGGGCAGTAACTTC.

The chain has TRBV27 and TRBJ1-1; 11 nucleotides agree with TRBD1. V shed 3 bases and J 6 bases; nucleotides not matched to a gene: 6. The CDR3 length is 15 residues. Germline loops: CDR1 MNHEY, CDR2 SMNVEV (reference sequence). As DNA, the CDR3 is TGTGCCAGCAGTTTGGGCCGGACAGGGGGCTCTGAAGCTTTCTTT. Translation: CASSLGRTGGSEAFF.

The CDR3 nucleotides are TGTGCCAGCAGTTACGACAGCTATGGCTACACCTTC. Encoded protein: CASSYDSYGYTF. The chain links TRBV5-5 to TRBJ1-2; tentatively, D is TRBD1 (5 bases). The V gene lost 5 bases and the J gene lost 4 bases, with 9 bases spanning the gap. Per germline, CDR1 SGHKS and CDR2 YYEKEE (reference sequence). The CDR3 is 12 amino acids.

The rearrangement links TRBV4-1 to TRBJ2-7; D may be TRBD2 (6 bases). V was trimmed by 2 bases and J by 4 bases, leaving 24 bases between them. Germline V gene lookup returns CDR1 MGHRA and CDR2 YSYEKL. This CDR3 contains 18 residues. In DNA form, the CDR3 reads TGCGCCAGCAGCCAAAGGATCCTCAGTGGGAGGTGGAGATACGAGCAGTACTTC. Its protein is CASSQRILSGRWRYEQYF.

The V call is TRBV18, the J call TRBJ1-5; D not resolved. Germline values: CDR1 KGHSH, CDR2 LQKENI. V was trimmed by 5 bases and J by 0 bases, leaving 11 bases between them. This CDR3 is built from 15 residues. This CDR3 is CASSGGRNSNQPQHF. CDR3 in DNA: TGTGCCAGCTCAGGAGGACGAAATAGCAATCAGCCCCAGCATTTT.

As DNA, the CDR3 is TGCGCCAGCTCGCGGACTAGCGGGTTCTACGAGCAGTACTTC. Its protein is CASSRTSGFYEQYF. This rearrangement joins TRBV5-1 to TRBJ2-7; 11 bases are a match to TRBD2. The CDR3 is made up of 14 amino acids. Looked up from germline, CDR1 is SGHRS and CDR2 is YFSETQ. Germline trimming cut 7 bases from V and 3 bases from J; bases unmatched to any gene: 6.

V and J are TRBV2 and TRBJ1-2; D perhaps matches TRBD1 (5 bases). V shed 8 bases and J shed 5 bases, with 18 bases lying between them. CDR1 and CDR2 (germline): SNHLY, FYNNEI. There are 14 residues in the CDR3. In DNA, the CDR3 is TGTGCCAGCGGTGGGGCAGCTGGAGGGTATGGCTACACCTTC. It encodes CASGGAAGGYGYTF.